This T cell receptor (beta chain) was observed in a study of blood T cell repertoires in COVID-19 (TCRdb year 2020). At the level of the whole study: Collaborator samples came from the United States, Italy and Spain and covered acute and convalescent phases of COVID-19. The prospective study material was composed of cDNA or gDNA derived from T cells, B-cell-depleted T cells, or PBMCs. Deeply sampled blood TCRbeta repertoires from subjects exposed to, actively infected with, or recovered from COVID-19 were included in the dataset. The repertoires were released in a freely available public database meant as a resource for research on the immune response to SARS-CoV-2. Samples came from the ongoing ImmuneRACE study (first 160 participants) plus 1,254 subjects from 6 global collaborators. Nearly every sample came with metadata listing a de-identified subject ID, COVID-19 status, age in years and sex. Where HLA class I and class II types were available, the types were taken from metadata supplied by the sample provider, not from assay-based typing.

Whole blood was collected in K2EDTA tubes by collaborating institutions according to the institutions' own protocols. For TCRbeta analysis, collaborators shipped samples in one of three forms: frozen whole blood, isolated PBMCs, or DNA extracted from either of those sample types. The study at large found these results: How much clinical and demographic metadata was included differed by source and by participant, and the metadata was provided uncurated.

TCRbeta CDR3 regions were amplified from genomic DNA by means of the immunoSEQ Assay, a bias-controlled multiplex PCR. The paper's processing steps were these. Within the assay, amplification of reference gene primers was used to estimate how many nucleated cells each sample contained. To quantify the absolute abundance of each unique TCRbeta CDR3 rearrangement, sequence reads were collapsed and filtered. For each sample, productive Simpson clonality was calculated as the square root of Simpson's diversity index across productive rearrangements. Imported from immuneACCESS, the table was reduced by TCRdb to in-frame sequences with V and J called. These copies leave out some clones; in studies compared against another copy, an unresolved V gene accounts for under half, and the cause of the remainder is not known. That table is the source of V, J and clone size, and D and trimming were worked out from the DNA. For this sample there are tens of thousands of clones; roughly 79% appear just once. The ten top clones hold about 40% of the sample.

Notes on this clone: Its antigen specificity is not known. Base-call qualities are not available, and no considerably larger clone is one nucleotide away.

This receptor was obtained from a man older than 75 with acute or convalescent COVID-19. Sequencing input: peripheral blood.

CDR3 region: CATSIGRNTGELFF. In nucleotide form, the sequence is TGTGCCACCAGCATCGGGAGGAACACCGGGGAGCTGTTTTTT. The V and J segments used are TRBV15 and TRBJ2-2, and possibly TRBD2, on 6 matching bases. CDR1 LNHNV and CDR2 YYDKDF are derived from the germline V gene (reference sequence). V and J lose 4 bases and 1 base, and a span of 7 bases separates them. The CDR3, cysteine through phenylalanine, is 14 amino acids long. Only CDR3 DNA is held: 42 bases, read in frame from base 1.